The 29 T cell receptor beta chains listed next were all sequenced from one sample in a study of blood T cell repertoires in COVID-19. TCRdb's copy holds only in-frame clones and misses some; the assay was immunoSEQ multiplex PCR. This table holds 80,000 to 100,000 clones, 91% found once. The sequenced sample consisted of peripheral blood. The origin of the receptors is a human donor with active COVID-19. The donor label of this sample is uncertain.

This chain links TRBV9 with TRBJ2-5; no firm D call. CDR1 and CDR2 from the germline V gene are SGDLS and YYNGEE. V lost 4 bases, J lost 0 bases, and 4 bases lay in between. The CDR3 is made up of 12 amino acids. DNA of the CDR3: TGTGCCAGCAGCCCCAACCAAGAGACCCAGTACTTC. Translation: CASSPNQETQYF.

This rearrangement joins TRBV28 to TRBJ1-1, with TRBD1 identical over 7 bases. From germline, CDR1 is MDHEN and CDR2 SYDVKM. This CDR3 spans 17 amino acids. Unmatched junction bases numbered 12, after V lost 4 bases and J lost 1 base. The CDR3 region is CASSSPGWTGSNTEAFF. The DNA for the CDR3 is TGTGCCAGCAGTTCTCCCGGCTGGACAGGTTCGAACACTGAAGCTTTCTTT.

The chain links TRBV11-2 to TRBJ1-3; TRBD1 matches 8 bases. Germline CDR1 is SGHAT and CDR2 is FQNNGV. The J segment lost 2 bases and the V segment lost 7 bases, leaving 10 bases of the junction unmatched. The CDR3 runs to 16 residues. CDR3: CASNLGQGGTGNTIYF. The CDR3 bases are TGTGCCAGCAACCTAGGACAGGGAGGTACTGGAAACACCATATATTTT. The full variable domain, completed using reference TRBV11-2 and TRBJ1-3, is EAGVAQSPRYKIIEKRQSVAFWCNPISGHATLYWYQQILGQGPKLLIQFQNNGVVDDSQLPKDRFSAERLKGVDSTLKIQPAKLEDSAVYLCASNLGQGGTGNTIYFGEGSWLTVV.

The chain uses TRBV7-2 and TRBJ1-2, with 9 bases fitting TRBD1. Germline V gene lookup returns CDR1 SGHTA and CDR2 FQGNSA. V was pared by 5 bases and J by 2 bases, with 9 bases of the junction left unmatched. CDR3 size: 16 residues. This chain's CDR3 is CASSPGTGKGNYGYTF. In DNA form, the CDR3 reads TGTGCCAGCAGCCCCGGGACAGGGAAGGGGAACTATGGCTACACCTTC.

The CDR3 DNA follows: TGTGCCAACGGGGACAGAGGGGGCTACACCTTC. Protein product: CANGDRGGYTF. The chain uses TRBV12-3 or TRBV12-4 and TRBJ1-2; 7 bases map to TRBD1. This CDR3 region has 11 residues. Trimming removed 10 bases from V and 8 bases from J; junction bases left unmatched: 7.

The chain links TRBV5-5 to TRBJ1-2; TRBD1 is a possible D gene (5 bases). V lost 2 bases, J lost 8 bases, and 13 bases lay in between. This CDR3 spans 13 amino acids. CDR1 and CDR2 from the germline V gene are SGHKS and YYEKEE (reference sequence). The CDR3 is CASSLAGQGGYTF. Here the CDR3 DNA reads TGTGCCAGCAGCTTAGCGGGGCAGGGAGGCTACACCTTC.

The chain is built from TRBV29-1 and TRBJ2-1; TRBD1 matches 7 bases. From germline, CDR1 is SQVTM and CDR2 ANQGSEA. The CDR3 contains 14 residues. With V trimmed by 3 bases and J by 7 bases, 9 bases remained unmatched. The CDR3 DNA follows: TGCAGCGTTGATTTAAGGGGGCTAGGTAATGAGCAGTTCTTC. This translates into CSVDLRGLGNEQFF.

The chain recombines TRBV2 with TRBJ2-3; TRBD2 aligns across 10 bases. The germline V gene has CDR1 SNHLY and CDR2 FYNNEI. The V and J ends lost 7 bases and 3 bases, in that order; junction bases with no gene match: 10. This CDR3 contains 16 residues. The CDR3 DNA sequence: TGTGCCAGCACCCAAGAGGTAGCGGGGGGAACAGATACGCAGTATTTT. It is translated as CASTQEVAGGTDTQYF.

This clone occurred a few times. The rearrangement links TRBV9 to TRBJ1-2; D unresolved. CDR1 is SGDLS and CDR2 is YYNGEE in the germline V gene. V lost 3 bases and J 2 bases, leaving 20 bases between the germline ends. This CDR3 comprises 17 residues. The CDR3 region is CASSDPGPGEGNYGYTF. CDR3 nucleotide sequence: TGTGCCAGCAGCGATCCGGGCCCTGGGGAGGGCAACTATGGCTACACCTTC.

V and J are TRBV20-1 and TRBJ2-3; possibly TRBD2 for D (6 bases). The CDR3 is made up of 14 amino acids. Germline values: CDR1 DFQATT, CDR2 SNEGSKA (reference sequence). Trimming took off 3 bases at V and 2 bases at J, with 12 bases between the two ends. The CDR3 spells CSASRTIATDTQYF. In DNA form, the CDR3 reads TGCAGTGCTAGTAGGACTATCGCCACAGATACGCAGTATTTT.

The V call is TRBV5-1, the J call TRBJ1-4, with TRBD1 matching over 11 bases. Unmatched junction bases numbered 5, after V lost 4 bases and J lost 0 bases. The germline CDR1 and CDR2 sequences are SGHRS and YFSETQ. CDR3 length: 17 amino acids. The CDR3, as DNA: TGCGCCAGCAGCCCGGGACAGGGGGATGCAACTAATGAAAAACTGTTTTTT. This encodes CASSPGQGDATNEKLFF.

In DNA, the CDR3 is TGTGCCACCAGGGGACAGAACAATCAGCCCCAGCATTTT. Its translation: CATRGQNNQPQHF. This sequence joins TRBV15 and TRBJ1-5, with 7 bases aligning to TRBD1. Germline lookup yields CDR1 LNHNV and CDR2 YYDKDF (reference sequence). V dropped 6 bases and J dropped 3; count of bases not matched to a gene: 2. CDR3 length: 13 amino acids.

This rearrangement joins TRBV9 to TRBJ1-2; D not resolved. The V and J ends lost 3 bases and 0 bases respectively, with 15 bases between them. Germline V lookup: CDR1 SGDLS, CDR2 YYNGEE. The CDR3 spans 16 residues. The CDR3 nucleotides read TGTGCCAGCAGCGGGATAACAGTGGGTACTAACTATGGCTACACCTTC. Translated: CASSGITVGTNYGYTF.

This chain links TRBV5-6 with TRBJ1-2; 8 bases fit TRBD1. Germline CDR1 SGHDT, CDR2 YYEEEE. The CDR3 extends over 14 amino acids. V was pared by 4 bases and J by 8 bases, with 10 bases of the junction left unmatched. CDR3: CASSLLTGGRGYTF. CDR3 coding DNA: TGTGCCAGCAGCCTGTTAACAGGGGGGAGAGGCTACACCTTC.

V gene TRBV19 combines with J gene TRBJ1-5; 9 bases match TRBD1. The length of the CDR3 is 17 residues. The V and J ends lost 8 bases and 0 bases, in that order; junction bases with no gene match: 11. CDR1 and CDR2 from the germline V gene are LNHDA and SQIVND (reference sequence). The CDR3 DNA reads as TGTGCCAGTTTCTCGGGACAGGGATTTTATAGCAATCAGCCCCAGCATTTT. Residues: CASFSGQGFYSNQPQHF.

The rearrangement links TRBV28 to TRBJ1-2; D ambiguous. Germline CDR1 is MDHEN and CDR2 is SYDVKM. Trimming removed 3 bases at V and 5 bases at J, with 13 bases between. The CDR3 is made up of 14 amino acids. The CDR3 is CASSLPDILYGYTF. CDR3 nucleotide sequence: TGTGCCAGCAGTTTGCCAGATATTTTATATGGCTACACCTTC.

V is TRBV3-1 (or the pseudogene TRBV3-2) and J is TRBJ2-3, with 7 bases that match TRBD1. This CDR3 has 16 amino acids. Trimming cost V 3 bases and J 2 bases; bases outside gene matches: 8. Germline CDR1 is LGHDT and CDR2 is YNNKEL (reference sequence). The CDR3 region is CASSQTGTVPTDTQYF. The CDR3, as DNA: TGTGCCAGCAGCCAGACCGGGACAGTTCCCACAGATACGCAGTATTTT.

The chain couples TRBV7-9 to TRBJ2-3, with 7 bases fitting TRBD1. Trimming cost V 5 bases and J 4 bases; bases outside gene matches: 3. This CDR3 comprises 13 residues. In germline, CDR1 is SEHNR, CDR2 FQNEAQ (reference sequence). DNA of the CDR3: TGTGCCAGCAGCGACAGGGTTGCAGATACGCAGTATTTT. Amino acid sequence: CASSDRVADTQYF.

The chain joins TRBV6-5 to TRBJ1-2, with a tentative D call TRBD1 (5 bases). CDR3 length: 12 amino acids. V lost 7 bases to trimming and J lost 2 bases, with 8 bases between them. In germline, CDR1 is MNHEY, CDR2 SVGAGI. The CDR3 DNA follows: TGTGCCAGCAAGGAGGGGAACTATGGCTACACCTTC. Translation gives CASKEGNYGYTF.

V is TRBV5-5 and J is TRBJ1-1, with D maybe TRBD1 (5 bases). CDR1 and CDR2 (germline): SGHKS, YYEKEE (reference sequence). The CDR3 is 14 residues long. V dropped 1 base and J dropped 5 bases, with 12 bases sitting between them. CDR3 nucleotide sequence: TGTGCCAGCAGCTTGACCCAGGGCTGGACTGAAGCTTTCTTT. It encodes CASSLTQGWTEAFF.

This chain joins TRBV15 and TRBJ1-2, with TRBD1 matching 7 bases. From germline, CDR1 is LNHNV and CDR2 YYDKDF (reference sequence). The CDR3 runs to 13 residues. With V trimmed by 8 bases and J by 4 bases, 7 bases remained unmatched. CDR3 bases: TGTGCCACCGGAGGGGGCGGCGGCTATGGCTACACCTTC. Amino acid sequence: CATGGGGGYGYTF.

This clone was seen a single time. The chain recombines TRBV2 with TRBJ2-7, with a weak D call TRBD2 (5 bases). There are 12 residues in the CDR3. V lost 6 bases and J lost 3, with 9 bases in between. In germline, CDR1 is SNHLY, CDR2 FYNNEI. CDR3 protein: CASSIRGYEQYF. Written as DNA, the CDR3 is TGTGCCAGCAGCATCCGGGGCTACGAGCAGTACTTC.

This clone was found once. The genes are TRBV19 and TRBJ2-2, with D hard to call. The CDR3 totals 16 residues. Germline loops: CDR1 LNHDA, CDR2 SQIVND (reference sequence). V lost 4 bases, J lost 2 bases, and 14 bases lay in between. The chain's CDR3 is CASSRNEASNTGELFF. CDR3 bases: TGTGCCAGTAGTAGAAATGAAGCATCCAACACCGGGGAGCTGTTTTTT. Supplemented by reference TRBV19 and TRBJ2-2, the full variable domain reads DGGITQSPKYLFRKEGQNVTLSCEQNLNHDAMYWYRQDPGQGLRLIYYSQIVNDFQKGDIAEGYSVSREKKESFPLTVTSAQKNPTAFYLCASSRNEASNTGELFFGEGSRLTVL.

The chain has TRBV7-2 and TRBJ2-2, with D maybe TRBD2 (6 bases). Trimming cost V 1 base and J 9 bases, with 9 bases left between them. This CDR3 region has 13 residues. Germline lookup yields CDR1 SGHTA and CDR2 FQGNSA. CDR3 amino acids: CASSLDGGRELFF. The CDR3 bases are TGTGCCAGCAGCTTAGACGGGGGTCGGGAGCTGTTTTTT.

V gene TRBV3-1 (or the pseudogene TRBV3-2) combines with J gene TRBJ1-1; D unclear. There are 13 residues in the CDR3. V lost 4 bases and J lost 5, with 11 bases in between. CDR1 and CDR2 (germline): LGHDT, YNNKEL (reference sequence). The CDR3 is CASSRREGTEAFF. CDR3 coding DNA: TGTGCCAGCAGCCGGAGGGAGGGAACTGAAGCTTTCTTT.

This chain joins TRBV4-1 and TRBJ1-1; a possible D gene is TRBD1 (6 bases). Deletions cut 0 bases from V and 4 bases from J, with 18 bases between. This CDR3 region has 17 residues. Germline V lookup: CDR1 MGHRA, CDR2 YSYEKL. As DNA, the CDR3 is TGCGCCAGCAGCCAAGACACAGGGATTTTTAGTCTCACTGAAGCTTTCTTT. Translated, it gives CASSQDTGIFSLTEAFF.

This clone has a single count. The V and J genes are TRBV6-6 and TRBJ1-5; 11 nucleotides match TRBD1. The CDR3 extends over 15 amino acids. Germline V lookup: CDR1 MNHNY, CDR2 SVGAGI (reference sequence). The junction had 7 bases not matched to a gene; V was cut back by 6 bases and J by 6 bases. CDR3 sequence reads: CASSPGQGVVQPQHF. Here the CDR3 DNA reads TGTGCCAGCAGCCCGGGACAGGGGGTAGTTCAGCCCCAGCATTTT.

This clone appeared a single time. The chain is built from TRBV5-4 and TRBJ2-5; D is ambiguous. Germline CDR1 is SGHNT and CDR2 is YYREEE (reference sequence). The CDR3 is made up of 13 amino acids. The V end lost 5 bases, the J end lost 0 bases, and 8 bases lay between the germline ends. The CDR3 is CASRARYQETQYF. CDR3 in DNA: TGTGCCAGCAGGGCGAGGTACCAAGAGACCCAGTACTTC.

The chain has TRBV19 and TRBJ2-1; 9 bases match TRBD2. The V segment lost 6 bases and the J segment 8 bases; nucleotides outside the gene matches: 8. This CDR3 spans 14 amino acids. CDR1 is LNHDA, CDR2 SQIVND, per germline (reference sequence). DNA of the CDR3: TGTGCCAGTAGCTTAGCGGGGGCGGTCGATGAGCAGTTCTTC. This sequence encodes CASSLAGAVDEQFF.